These 3 T cell receptor beta chains were sequenced from one sample in a study of CD8+CD57+ T cells in acquired aplastic anemia. Profiling that covered TCR beta VDJ and CDR3 relied on genomic DNA as its template. TCRdb independently ran MiXCR on the reads; one entry per CDR3 protein. This sample has 50,000 to 65,000 distinct CDR3 sequences; about 54% occur once, and the top ten carry 2% to 3%. Input material: sorted CD4+, CD8+, or CD8+CD57+ T cells (not recorded which) from PBMCs. All receptors derive from a human donor in good health, serving as a control.

This clonotype was seen many times. The chain carries TRBV5-5 and TRBJ1-2; 9 positions match TRBD1. V trimming: 4 bases; J trimming: 7 bases; junction bases outside the gene matches: 8. This CDR3 has 14 amino acids. The germline gives CDR1 SGHKS, CDR2 YYEKEE (reference sequence). CDR3 DNA: TGTGCCAGCAGCGAAGGGACAGGGATCGGTGGCTACACCTTC. As protein: CASSEGTGIGGYTF.

There are many counts of this clonotype. This may arise from a read error, as a much more abundant clone is one base away. The chain is built from TRBV2 and TRBJ2-2; D assignment may be TRBD1 or TRBD2 (5 bases each). Germline CDR1 is SNHLY and CDR2 is FYNNEI. The CDR3 has 15 residues. CDR3 in DNA: TGTGCCAGCAGCCTCAGGACATCGAACACCGGGGAGCTGCTTTTT. It is translated as CASSLRTSNTGELLF.

This clonotype was detected many times. The rearrangement links TRBV6-1 to TRBJ2-2; D is unresolved. V lost 5 bases to trimming and J lost 5 bases, with 9 bases between them. CDR3 length: 13 amino acids. CDR1 and CDR2 from the germline V gene are MNHNS and SASEGT. CDR3 sequence (DNA): TGTGCCAGCAGTATCGAAAGGACCGGGGAGCTGTTTTTT. It yields the protein CASSIERTGELFF.